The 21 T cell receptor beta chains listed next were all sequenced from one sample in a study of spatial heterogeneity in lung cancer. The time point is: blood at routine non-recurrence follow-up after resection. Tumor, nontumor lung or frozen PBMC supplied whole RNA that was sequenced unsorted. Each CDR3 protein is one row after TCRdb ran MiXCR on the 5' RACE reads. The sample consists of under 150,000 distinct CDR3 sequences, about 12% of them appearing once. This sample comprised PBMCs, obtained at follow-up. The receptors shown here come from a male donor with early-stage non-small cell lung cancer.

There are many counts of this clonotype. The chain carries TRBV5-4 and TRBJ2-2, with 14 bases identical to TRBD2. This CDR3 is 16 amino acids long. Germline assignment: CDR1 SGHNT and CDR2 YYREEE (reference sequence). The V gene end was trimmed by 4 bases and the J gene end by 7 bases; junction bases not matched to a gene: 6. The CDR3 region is CASSPRTSGGSGELFF. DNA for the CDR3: TGTGCCAGCAGCCCTCGGACTAGCGGGGGGAGCGGGGAGCTGTTTTTT.

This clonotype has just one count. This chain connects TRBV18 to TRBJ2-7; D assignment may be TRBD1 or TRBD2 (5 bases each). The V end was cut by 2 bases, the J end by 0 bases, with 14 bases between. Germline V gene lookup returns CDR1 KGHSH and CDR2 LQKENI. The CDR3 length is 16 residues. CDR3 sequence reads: CASSPIRTGGSYEQYF. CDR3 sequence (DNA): TGTGCCAGCTCACCAATTCGGACTGGGGGCTCCTACGAGCAGTACTTC. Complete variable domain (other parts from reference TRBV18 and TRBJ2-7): NAGVMQNPRHLVRRRGQEARLRCSPMKGHSHVYWYRQLPEEGLKFMVYLQKENIIDESGMPKERFSAEFPKEGPSILRIQQVVRGDSAAYFCASSPIRTGGSYEQYFGPGTRLTVT.

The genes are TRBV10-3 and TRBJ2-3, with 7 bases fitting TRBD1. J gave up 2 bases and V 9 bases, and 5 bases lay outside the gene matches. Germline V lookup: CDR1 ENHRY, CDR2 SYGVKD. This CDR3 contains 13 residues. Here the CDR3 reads CAIRDSVTDTQYF. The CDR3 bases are TGTGCCATTAGGGACAGTGTCACAGATACGCAGTATTTT.

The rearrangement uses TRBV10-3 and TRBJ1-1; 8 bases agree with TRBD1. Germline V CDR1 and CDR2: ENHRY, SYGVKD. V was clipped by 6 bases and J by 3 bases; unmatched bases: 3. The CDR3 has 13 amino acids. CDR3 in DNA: TGTGCCATCAGGAAGGGACAGGACACTGAAGCTTTCTTT. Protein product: CAIRKGQDTEAFF.

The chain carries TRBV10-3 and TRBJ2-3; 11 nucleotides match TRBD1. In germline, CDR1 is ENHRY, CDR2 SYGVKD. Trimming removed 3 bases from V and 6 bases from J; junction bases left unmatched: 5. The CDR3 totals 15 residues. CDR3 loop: CAISDGQGAWDTQYF. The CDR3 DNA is TGTGCCATCAGTGATGGACAGGGGGCTTGGGATACGCAGTATTTT.

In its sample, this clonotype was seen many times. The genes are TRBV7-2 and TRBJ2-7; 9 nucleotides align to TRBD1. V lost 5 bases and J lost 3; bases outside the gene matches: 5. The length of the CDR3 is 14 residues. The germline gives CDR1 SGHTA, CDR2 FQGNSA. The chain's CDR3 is CASSPVTGGYEQYF. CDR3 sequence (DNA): TGTGCCAGCAGCCCTGTGACAGGGGGCTACGAGCAGTACTTC.

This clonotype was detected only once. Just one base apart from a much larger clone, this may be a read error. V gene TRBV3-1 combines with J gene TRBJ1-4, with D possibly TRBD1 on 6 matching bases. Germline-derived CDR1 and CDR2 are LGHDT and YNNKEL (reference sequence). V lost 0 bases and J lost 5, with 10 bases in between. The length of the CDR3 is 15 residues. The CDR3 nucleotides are TGTGCCAGCAGCCAAGATCCGGGGGCGAATGAAAAACTGTTTTTT. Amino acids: CASSQDPGANEKLFF.

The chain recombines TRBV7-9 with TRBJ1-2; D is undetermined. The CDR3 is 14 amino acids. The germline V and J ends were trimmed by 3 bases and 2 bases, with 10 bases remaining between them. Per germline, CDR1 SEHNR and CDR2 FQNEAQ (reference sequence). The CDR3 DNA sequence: TGTGCCAGCAGCTTGGTAGGGATCAACTATGGCTACACCTTC. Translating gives CASSLVGINYGYTF. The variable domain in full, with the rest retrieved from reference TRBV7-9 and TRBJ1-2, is DTGVSQNPRHKITKRGQNVTFRCDPISEHNRLYWYRQTLGQGPEFLTYFQNEAQLEKSRLLSDRFSAERPKGSFSTLEIQRTEQGDSAMYLCASSLVGINYGYTFGSGTRLTVV.

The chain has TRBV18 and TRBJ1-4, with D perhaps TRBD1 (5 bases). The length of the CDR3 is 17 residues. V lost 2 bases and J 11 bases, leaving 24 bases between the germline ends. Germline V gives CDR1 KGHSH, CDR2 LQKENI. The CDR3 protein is CASSPSPTGNTGGKLFF. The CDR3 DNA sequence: TGTGCCAGCTCACCAAGTCCAACCGGGAACACTGGGGGGAAACTGTTTTTT.

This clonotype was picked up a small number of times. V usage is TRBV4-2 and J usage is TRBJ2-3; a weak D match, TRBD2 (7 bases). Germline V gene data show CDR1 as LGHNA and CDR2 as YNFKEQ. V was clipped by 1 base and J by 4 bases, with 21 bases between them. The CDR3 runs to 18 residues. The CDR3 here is CASSQGRGSSGAADTQYF. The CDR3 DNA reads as TGTGCCAGCAGCCAAGGGAGGGGGTCAAGCGGGGCCGCAGATACGCAGTATTTT.

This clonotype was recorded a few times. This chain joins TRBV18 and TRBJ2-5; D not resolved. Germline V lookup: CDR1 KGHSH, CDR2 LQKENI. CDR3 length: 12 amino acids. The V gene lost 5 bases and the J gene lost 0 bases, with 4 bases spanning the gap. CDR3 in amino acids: CASSAYQETQYF. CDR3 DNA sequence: TGTGCCAGCTCAGCGTACCAAGAGACCCAGTACTTC.

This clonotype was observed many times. CDR3 in DNA: TGCAGCGTTGAAAAATCGACACCGCTGAACACTGAAGCTTTCTTT. Protein: CSVEKSTPLNTEAFF. The chain uses TRBV29-1 and TRBJ1-1, with D unclear. Trimming cost V 2 bases and J 0 bases, with 13 bases left between them. Germline V gene sequence: CDR1 SQVTM, CDR2 ANQGSEA. The CDR3 has 15 amino acids.

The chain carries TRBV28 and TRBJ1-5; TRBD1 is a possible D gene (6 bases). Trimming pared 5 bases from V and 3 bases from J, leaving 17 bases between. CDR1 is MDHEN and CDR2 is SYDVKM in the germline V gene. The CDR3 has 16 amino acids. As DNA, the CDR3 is TGTGCCAGCAGTCTTGCGAGGGGGGAATTCAATCAGCCCCAGCATTTT. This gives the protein CASSLARGEFNQPQHF. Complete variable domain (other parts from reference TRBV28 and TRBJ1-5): DVKVTQSSRYLVKRTGEKVFLECVQDMDHENMFWYRQDPGLGLRLIYFSYDVKMKEKGDIPEGYSVSREKKERFSLILESASTNQTSMYLCASSLARGEFNQPQHFGDGTRLSIL.

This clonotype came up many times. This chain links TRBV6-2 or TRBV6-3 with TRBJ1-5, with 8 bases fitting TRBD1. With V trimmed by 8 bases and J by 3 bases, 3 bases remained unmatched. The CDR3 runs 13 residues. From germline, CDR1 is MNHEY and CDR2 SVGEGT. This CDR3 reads CASSTGANQPQHF. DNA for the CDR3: TGTGCCAGCTCGACAGGGGCCAATCAGCCCCAGCATTTT.

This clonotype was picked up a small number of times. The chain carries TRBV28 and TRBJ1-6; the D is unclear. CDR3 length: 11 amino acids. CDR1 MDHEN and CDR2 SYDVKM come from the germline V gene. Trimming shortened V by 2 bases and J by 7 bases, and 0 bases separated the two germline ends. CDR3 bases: TGTGCCAGCAGTTTAAATTCACCCCTCCACTTT. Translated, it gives CASSLNSPLHF.

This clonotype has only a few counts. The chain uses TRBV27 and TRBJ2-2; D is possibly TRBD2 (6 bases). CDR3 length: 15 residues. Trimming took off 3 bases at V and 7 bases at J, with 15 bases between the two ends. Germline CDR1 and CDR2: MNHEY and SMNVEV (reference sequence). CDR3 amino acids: CASSFWLAGSGELFF. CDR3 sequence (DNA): TGTGCCAGCAGTTTTTGGCTCGCCGGGAGCGGGGAGCTGTTTTTT.

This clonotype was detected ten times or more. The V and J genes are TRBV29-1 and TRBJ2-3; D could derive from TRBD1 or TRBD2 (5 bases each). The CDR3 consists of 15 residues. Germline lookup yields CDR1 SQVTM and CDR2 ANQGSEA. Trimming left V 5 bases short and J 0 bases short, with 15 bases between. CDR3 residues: CSVRPGTPSTDTQYF. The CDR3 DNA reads TGCAGCGTTCGTCCCGGGACCCCGAGCACAGATACGCAGTATTTT.

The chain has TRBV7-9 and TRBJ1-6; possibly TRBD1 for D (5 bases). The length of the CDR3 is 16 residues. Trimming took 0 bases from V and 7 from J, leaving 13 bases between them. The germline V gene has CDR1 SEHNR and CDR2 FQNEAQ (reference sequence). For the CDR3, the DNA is TGTGCCAGCAGCTTAGCGAAGGGACGGTTAAATTCACCCCTCCACTTT. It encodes CASSLAKGRLNSPLHF.

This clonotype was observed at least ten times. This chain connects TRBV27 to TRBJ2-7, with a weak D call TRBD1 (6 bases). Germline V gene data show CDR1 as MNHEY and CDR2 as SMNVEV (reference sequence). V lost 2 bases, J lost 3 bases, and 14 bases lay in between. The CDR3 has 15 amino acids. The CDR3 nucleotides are TGTGCCAGCAGTTTAGCCCTTAGGACAGTCTACGAGCAGTACTTC. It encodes CASSLALRTVYEQYF.

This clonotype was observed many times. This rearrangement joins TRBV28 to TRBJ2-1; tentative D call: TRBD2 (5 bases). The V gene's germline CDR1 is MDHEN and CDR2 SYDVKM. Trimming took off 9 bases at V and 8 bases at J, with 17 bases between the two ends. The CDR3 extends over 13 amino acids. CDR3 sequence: CASRGLTLYEQFF. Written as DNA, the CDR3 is TGTGCCAGTCGGGGTCTTACCTTATATGAGCAGTTCTTC. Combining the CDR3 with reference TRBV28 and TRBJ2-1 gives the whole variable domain DVKVTQSSRYLVKRTGEKVFLECVQDMDHENMFWYRQDPGLGLRLIYFSYDVKMKEKGDIPEGYSVSREKKERFSLILESASTNQTSMYLCASRGLTLYEQFFGPGTRLTVL.

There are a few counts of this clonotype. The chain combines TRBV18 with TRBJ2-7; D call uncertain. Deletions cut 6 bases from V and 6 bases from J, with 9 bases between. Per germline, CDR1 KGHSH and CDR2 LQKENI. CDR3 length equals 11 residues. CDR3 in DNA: TGTGCCAGCTCGACACTGAGCGAGCAGTACTTC. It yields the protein CASSTLSEQYF. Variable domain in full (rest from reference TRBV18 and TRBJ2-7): NAGVMQNPRHLVRRRGQEARLRCSPMKGHSHVYWYRQLPEEGLKFMVYLQKENIIDESGMPKERFSAEFPKEGPSILRIQQVVRGDSAAYFCASSTLSEQYFGPGTRLTVT.